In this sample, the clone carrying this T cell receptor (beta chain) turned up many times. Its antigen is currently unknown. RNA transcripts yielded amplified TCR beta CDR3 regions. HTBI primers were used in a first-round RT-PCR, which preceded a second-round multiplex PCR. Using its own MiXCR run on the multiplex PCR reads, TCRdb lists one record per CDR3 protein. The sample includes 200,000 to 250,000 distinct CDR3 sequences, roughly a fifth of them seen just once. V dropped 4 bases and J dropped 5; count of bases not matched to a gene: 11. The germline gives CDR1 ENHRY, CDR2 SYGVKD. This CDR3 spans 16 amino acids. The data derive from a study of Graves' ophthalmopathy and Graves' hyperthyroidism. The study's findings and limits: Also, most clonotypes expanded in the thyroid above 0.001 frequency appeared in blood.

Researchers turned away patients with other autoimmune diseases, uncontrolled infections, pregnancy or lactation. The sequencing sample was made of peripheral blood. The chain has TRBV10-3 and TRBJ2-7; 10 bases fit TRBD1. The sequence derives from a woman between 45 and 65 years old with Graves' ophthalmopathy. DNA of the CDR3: TGTGCCATCAGTGTTGGTCAGGGACAGGGGACCCACGAGCAGTACTTC. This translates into CAISVGQGQGTHEQYF.